This is a list of T cell receptor beta chains from one sample in a study of regulatory T cells in long-lasting Graves disease. TCRdb reprocessed the multiplex PCR reads with MiXCR, giving one entry per CDR3 protein. Among roughly 420,000 distinct CDR3 sequences, around 17% were seen once, and the ten largest hold less than 30%. These data were likewise used in another study, on T cells in Graves' hyperthyroidism and ophthalmopathy.

Sequences were derived from peripheral blood mononuclear cells (PBMCs), sampled at new diagnosis, from a patient treated with antithyroid drugs. These receptors were obtained from a woman aged 18-30 years with Graves disease. CDR3s include the opening cysteine and the closing phenylalanine or tryptophan. A D gene is named only where the DNA matches it firmly. Clone sizes are given selectively: once, few, many, or a class where the clone is expanded.

cdr3_aa: CASSQTPTTANTETFF
cdr3_nt: TGCGCCAGCAGCCAAACCCCCACGACAGCGAACACTGAAACTTTCTTT
v_call: TRBV4-3
j_call: TRBJ1-1
d_call: NA
clone_size: NA

cdr3_aa: CSVVPIRTTNEQFF
cdr3_nt: TGCAGCGTTGTCCCGATTAGGACGACAAATGAGCAGTTCTTC
v_call: TRBV29-1
j_call: TRBJ2-1
d_call: NA
clone_size: NA

cdr3_aa: CASSLLGLAGGNEQFF
cdr3_nt: TGTGCCAGCAGTTTACTGGGACTAGCGGGAGGGAATGAGCAGTTCTTC
v_call: TRBV28
j_call: TRBJ2-1
d_call: TRBD2
clone_size: many

cdr3_aa: CASSLVVFGTSSYNEQFF
cdr3_nt: TGTGCCAGCAGCTTAGTGGTTTTCGGCACGAGCTCCTACAATGAGCAGTTCTTC
v_call: TRBV7-4
j_call: TRBJ2-1
d_call: NA
clone_size: many

cdr3_aa: CSAPLRGEQFF
cdr3_nt: TGCAGTGCGCCGCTACGGGGTGAGCAGTTCTTC
v_call: TRBV20-1
j_call: TRBJ2-1
d_call: NA
clone_size: many

cdr3_aa: CASGLYERPNEKLFF
cdr3_nt: TGTGCTAGTGGTTTGTACGAGCGTCCTAATGAAAAACTGTTTTTT
v_call: TRBV12-5
j_call: TRBJ1-4
d_call: NA
clone_size: many

cdr3_aa: CSASRLADRYSYNEQFF
cdr3_nt: TGCAGTGCTAGCAGACTAGCGGACCGATACTCCTACAATGAGCAGTTCTTC
v_call: TRBV20-1
j_call: TRBJ2-1
d_call: TRBD2
clone_size: NA

cdr3_aa: CASSLAQGTGPSKWEPQHF
cdr3_nt: TGTGCCAGCAGCTTAGCGCAAGGGACAGGGCCAAGCAAGTGGGAGCCCCAGCATTTT
v_call: TRBV7-9
j_call: TRBJ1-5
d_call: TRBD1
clone_size: NA

cdr3_aa: CASSLKGTSGSTEQYF
cdr3_nt: TGTGCCAGCAGCTTAAAGGGGACTAGCGGGAGCACCGAGCAGTACTTC
v_call: TRBV7-2
j_call: TRBJ2-7
d_call: TRBD2
clone_size: few

cdr3_aa: CASAQGATTEAFF
cdr3_nt: TGCGCCAGTGCGCAGGGGGCAACTACTGAAGCTTTCTTT
v_call: TRBV5-1
j_call: TRBJ1-1
d_call: TRBD1
clone_size: many

cdr3_aa: CSASPGLAGLSGELFF
cdr3_nt: TGCAGCGCATCCCCGGGGCTAGCGGGCCTCAGCGGGGAGCTGTTTTTT
v_call: TRBV29-1
j_call: TRBJ2-2
d_call: TRBD2
clone_size: NA

cdr3_aa: CASSFRDRGVNEQFF
cdr3_nt: TGCGCCAGCAGCTTCCGGGACAGGGGAGTCAATGAGCAGTTCTTC
v_call: TRBV5-1
j_call: TRBJ2-1
d_call: TRBD1
clone_size: NA

cdr3_aa: CASSLAEAYEQYF
cdr3_nt: TGTGCCAGCAGTTTGGCGGAGGCCTACGAGCAGTACTTC
v_call: TRBV27
j_call: TRBJ2-7
d_call: NA
clone_size: many

cdr3_aa: CASSQARGGWTGELFF
cdr3_nt: TGCGCCAGCAGCCAAGCTCGGGGAGGTTGGACCGGGGAGCTGTTTTTT
v_call: TRBV4-1
j_call: TRBJ2-2
d_call: NA
clone_size: few

cdr3_aa: CASSFYLSTTGHEQFF
cdr3_nt: TGTGCCAGCAGCTTCTACCTATCGACGACAGGGCATGAGCAGTTCTTC
v_call: TRBV7-9
j_call: TRBJ2-1
d_call: TRBD1
clone_size: many

cdr3_aa: CASSTTGNEKLFF
cdr3_nt: TGTGCCAGCAGTACGACGGGAAATGAAAAACTGTTTTTT
v_call: TRBV7-9
j_call: TRBJ1-4
d_call: NA
clone_size: few

cdr3_aa: CASGGVPTGELFF
cdr3_nt: TGTGCCAGCGGGGGAGTACCCACCGGGGAGCTGTTTTTT
v_call: TRBV28
j_call: TRBJ2-2
d_call: NA
clone_size: few

cdr3_aa: CASSSPSGTNTGELFF
cdr3_nt: TGTGCCAGCAGTTCCCCTAGCGGAACGAACACCGGGGAGCTGTTTTTT
v_call: TRBV28
j_call: TRBJ2-2
d_call: TRBD2
clone_size: many

cdr3_aa: CASSYPGGEQFF
cdr3_nt: TGTGCCAGCAGTTACCCTGGGGGTGAGCAGTTCTTC
v_call: TRBV6-9
j_call: TRBJ2-1
d_call: NA
clone_size: few

cdr3_aa: CATVGIEPTDTQYF
cdr3_nt: TGTGCCACCGTTGGTATCGAGCCCACAGATACGCAGTATTTT
v_call: TRBV15
j_call: TRBJ2-3
d_call: NA
clone_size: many

cdr3_aa: CASSPDRGNTGELFF
cdr3_nt: TGTGCCAGCAGCCCGGACAGGGGGAACACCGGGGAGCTGTTTTTT
v_call: TRBV6-1
j_call: TRBJ2-2
d_call: TRBD1
clone_size: NA

cdr3_aa: CAISQGDQPQHF
cdr3_nt: TGTGCCATCAGTCAGGGGGACCAGCCCCAGCATTTT
v_call: TRBV10-3
j_call: TRBJ1-5
d_call: TRBD1
clone_size: many

cdr3_aa: CASINRGYTGELFF
cdr3_nt: TGTGCCAGCATTAACAGGGGGTACACCGGGGAGCTGTTTTTT
v_call: TRBV6-1
j_call: TRBJ2-2
d_call: TRBD1
clone_size: few

cdr3_aa: CASSLAGGKRYEQYF
cdr3_nt: TGTGCCAGCAGCTTAGCGGGAGGGAAACGCTACGAGCAGTACTTC
v_call: TRBV7-2
j_call: TRBJ2-7
d_call: TRBD2
clone_size: many

cdr3_aa: CAWRLGQVSYGYTF
cdr3_nt: TGTGCCTGGAGATTAGGACAGGTTTCTTATGGCTACACCTTC
v_call: TRBV30
j_call: TRBJ1-2
d_call: TRBD1
clone_size: many

cdr3_aa: CATSDPGRGNGYTF
cdr3_nt: TGTGCCACCAGTGATCCCGGTCGTGGCAATGGCTACACCTTC
v_call: TRBV24-1
j_call: TRBJ1-2
d_call: NA
clone_size: NA

cdr3_aa: CASSLSGSGVWNTEAFF
cdr3_nt: TGTGCCAGCAGTTTATCAGGATCCGGGGTGTGGAACACTGAAGCTTTCTTT
v_call: TRBV27
j_call: TRBJ1-1
d_call: NA
clone_size: many

cdr3_aa: CASSLPPGTSGRRTGELFF
cdr3_nt: TGTGCCAGCAGCTTACCTCCGGGGACTAGCGGGAGACGGACCGGGGAGCTGTTTTTT
v_call: TRBV7-3
j_call: TRBJ2-2
d_call: TRBD2
clone_size: NA

cdr3_aa: CAWRGHTYEQYF
cdr3_nt: TGTGCCTGGAGGGGCCATACCTACGAGCAGTACTTC
v_call: TRBV30
j_call: TRBJ2-7
d_call: NA
clone_size: many

cdr3_aa: CASNSRTASGYLEQYF
cdr3_nt: TGTGCCAGCAACTCCCGCACGGCTAGCGGGTATCTCGAGCAGTACTTC
v_call: TRBV28
j_call: TRBJ2-7
d_call: TRBD2
clone_size: few

cdr3_aa: CASSPSARGKNQPQHF
cdr3_nt: TGTGCCAGCTCACCATCGGCCAGGGGGAAAAATCAGCCCCAGCATTTT
v_call: TRBV18
j_call: TRBJ1-5
d_call: TRBD1
clone_size: many

cdr3_aa: CASSTRQGRDEQYF
cdr3_nt: TGTGCCAGCAGTACCCGACAGGGTAGGGACGAGCAGTACTTC
v_call: TRBV28
j_call: TRBJ2-7
d_call: TRBD1
clone_size: NA

cdr3_aa: CASSTQLAGEDEQFF
cdr3_nt: TGCGCCAGCAGCACCCAACTAGCGGGAGAGGATGAGCAGTTCTTC
v_call: TRBV5-1
j_call: TRBJ2-1
d_call: TRBD2
clone_size: many

cdr3_aa: CASSLRKLSSYEQYF
cdr3_nt: TGTGCCAGCAGTTTACGGAAGCTCAGCTCCTACGAGCAGTACTTC
v_call: TRBV28
j_call: TRBJ2-7
d_call: NA
clone_size: many

cdr3_aa: CASSTRQNTDTQYF
cdr3_nt: TGTGCCAGCAGTACCAGACAAAACACAGATACGCAGTATTTT
v_call: TRBV28
j_call: TRBJ2-3
d_call: NA
clone_size: many

cdr3_aa: CSASSTGDLTDTQYF
cdr3_nt: TGCAGTGCGTCGTCTACGGGAGACCTAACAGATACGCAGTATTTT
v_call: TRBV20-1
j_call: TRBJ2-3
d_call: NA
clone_size: many

cdr3_aa: CASSMGRAYEQYF
cdr3_nt: TGTGCCAGCAGCATGGGACGGGCTTACGAGCAGTACTTC
v_call: TRBV7-3
j_call: TRBJ2-7
d_call: NA
clone_size: few

cdr3_aa: CASSPGVGQYQPQHF
cdr3_nt: TGTGCCAGCAGCCCCGGGGTAGGGCAGTATCAGCCCCAGCATTTT
v_call: TRBV7-2
j_call: TRBJ1-5
d_call: NA
clone_size: many

cdr3_aa: CASSRRTSGSRTDTQYF
cdr3_nt: TGTGCCAGCAGTCGCCGGACTAGCGGGAGTAGGACAGATACGCAGTATTTT
v_call: TRBV12-3/TRBV12-4
j_call: TRBJ2-3
d_call: TRBD2
clone_size: many

cdr3_aa: CASSPIGLAGFNEQYF
cdr3_nt: TGTGCCAGCTCACCAATCGGACTAGCGGGGTTCAACGAGCAGTACTTC
v_call: TRBV18
j_call: TRBJ2-7
d_call: TRBD2
clone_size: NA

cdr3_aa: CASTELRAQNEQYF
cdr3_nt: TGTGCCAGCACTGAACTAAGGGCGCAAAACGAGCAGTACTTC
v_call: TRBV28
j_call: TRBJ2-7
d_call: NA
clone_size: few

cdr3_aa: CASSAWRAGASNQPQHF
cdr3_nt: TGTGCCAGCAGCGCCTGGAGAGCTGGGGCGAGCAATCAGCCCCAGCATTTT
v_call: TRBV6-1
j_call: TRBJ1-5
d_call: NA
clone_size: many

cdr3_aa: CASSLSFGYTF
cdr3_nt: TGTGCCAGCAGCTTATCTTTTGGCTACACCTTC
v_call: TRBV7-9
j_call: TRBJ1-2
d_call: NA
clone_size: few

cdr3_aa: CASSAAGGSYNSPLHF
cdr3_nt: TGTGCCAGCAGTGCAGCAGGGGGCTCCTATAATTCACCCCTCCACTTT
v_call: TRBV28
j_call: TRBJ1-6
d_call: TRBD1
clone_size: many

cdr3_aa: CASSLEGTGTSYNEQFF
cdr3_nt: TGTGCCAGCAGCTTAGAGGGGACAGGGACCTCCTACAATGAGCAGTTCTTC
v_call: TRBV7-9
j_call: TRBJ2-1
d_call: TRBD1
clone_size: NA

cdr3_aa: CSVEENSSYGYTF
cdr3_nt: TGCAGCGTTGAAGAGAACAGCAGCTATGGCTACACCTTC
v_call: TRBV29-1
j_call: TRBJ1-2
d_call: NA
clone_size: few

cdr3_aa: CASTIGWDRGVGYTF
cdr3_nt: TGTGCCAGCACCATAGGATGGGACAGGGGGGTTGGCTACACCTTC
v_call: TRBV2
j_call: TRBJ1-2
d_call: TRBD1
clone_size: NA

cdr3_aa: CASTQWGEQYF
cdr3_nt: TGTGCCAGCACCCAGTGGGGCGAGCAGTACTTC
v_call: TRBV7-8
j_call: TRBJ2-7
d_call: NA
clone_size: many

cdr3_aa: CSARGPMELGYEQYF
cdr3_nt: TGCAGTGCTAGGGGTCCCATGGAGCTGGGATACGAGCAGTACTTC
v_call: TRBV20-1
j_call: TRBJ2-7
d_call: NA
clone_size: many

cdr3_aa: CASSSYLGLAGELFF
cdr3_nt: TGTGCCAGCAGCTCCTACTTGGGACTAGCCGGGGAGCTGTTTTTT
v_call: TRBV7-2
j_call: TRBJ2-2
d_call: TRBD2
clone_size: few